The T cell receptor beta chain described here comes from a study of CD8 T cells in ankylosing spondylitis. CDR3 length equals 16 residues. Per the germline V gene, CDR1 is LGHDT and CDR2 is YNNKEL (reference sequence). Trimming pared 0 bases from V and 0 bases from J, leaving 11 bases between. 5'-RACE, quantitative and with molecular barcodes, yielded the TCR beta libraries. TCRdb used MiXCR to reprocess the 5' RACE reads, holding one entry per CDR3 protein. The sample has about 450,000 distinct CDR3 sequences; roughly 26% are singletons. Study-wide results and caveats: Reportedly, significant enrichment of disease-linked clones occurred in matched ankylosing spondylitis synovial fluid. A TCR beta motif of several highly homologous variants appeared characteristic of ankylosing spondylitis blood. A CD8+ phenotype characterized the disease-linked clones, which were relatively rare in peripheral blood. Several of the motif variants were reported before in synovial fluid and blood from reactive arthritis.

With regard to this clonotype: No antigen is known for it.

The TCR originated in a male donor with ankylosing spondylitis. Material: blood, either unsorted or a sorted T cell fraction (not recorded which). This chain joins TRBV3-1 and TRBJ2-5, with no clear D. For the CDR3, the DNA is TGTGCCAGCAGCCAAGAAATTACAGCGTACCAAGAGACCCAGTACTTC. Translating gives CASSQEITAYQETQYF.